The clone carrying this TCR beta chain was observed a few times. This CDR3 has 16 amino acids. V trimming: 3 bases; J trimming: 4 bases; junction bases outside the gene matches: 2. Germline CDR1 is KGHSH and CDR2 is LQKENI. The sample is drawn from a study of T cells after yellow fever vaccination. Study overall: Preparation used SMART-Seq v4 Ultra Low Input for the low-cell-number fractions. Study observations and caveats: Most primary-vaccination clones reappeared after the booster (just under 98% CD4, about 88% CD8). Secondary responses were weaker yet peaked faster, day 5 versus 15.

Synthesis of TCR cDNA relied on 5'RACE template switching, which attached a universal primer site and UMIs. TCRdb reprocessed the 5' RACE reads with MiXCR, giving one entry per CDR3 protein. The sample holds roughly 96,000 distinct CDR3 sequences; about 8.4% are singletons and the top ten take roughly 15%. This TCR was recovered from a man between 18 and 29 years old who received the YFV17D yellow fever vaccine. The V gene is TRBV18, the J gene TRBJ2-1; 14 bases are shared with TRBD2. The material was CD8+ T cells not binding an NS4B(214-222) dextramer, sorted from PBMCs, obtained approximately 15 days after the first yellow fever vaccination. This CDR3 is CASSPTSGGEYNEQFF. Written as DNA, the CDR3 is TGTGCCAGCTCACCGACTAGCGGGGGGGAATACAATGAGCAGTTCTTC.